The clone carrying this T cell receptor beta chain appeared many times. Its antigen is unknown. Every sequencing run produced over 180 million TCR-beta sequences, and the sequences from any one run covered 15-18 subjects. TCRdb re-called the 5' RACE reads through MiXCR, storing one row per CDR3 protein. The repertoire holds some 95,000 distinct CDR3 sequences, with about 3.8% as singletons. These data originate in a study of neurological immune-mediated disorders. V shed 0 bases and J shed 4 bases, with 13 bases lying between them. The germline V gene encodes CDR1 SGHKS and CDR2 YYEKEE (reference sequence). The CDR3 has 15 residues. It was from 2 million PBMCs stored at -80 C that the unsorted libraries were obtained. Study-level results: Phylogenetic grouping put 18 of 34 multiple sclerosis patients' repertoires into one related-CDR3 cluster, a possible signature. There was no association between the multiple sclerosis repertoire cluster and any clinical or MRI feature.

This chain connects TRBV5-5 to TRBJ1-2; D may be TRBD1 (6 bases). Sequencing was carried out using PBMCs. This sequence originates from a woman between 18 and 30 years old with multiple sclerosis. CDR3 nucleotide sequence: TGTGCCAGCAGCTTGGGGGGGGGCAGGTTCTATGGCTACACCTTC. Its translation is CASSLGGGRFYGYTF.